These T cell receptor beta chains were read from a single sample in a study of early stage breast cancer tumors. Libraries were prepared by immunoSEQ multiplex PCR; TCRdb keeps only in-frame clonotypes and omits some of them. The table shows under 14,000 clones, with around 80% occurring only once. Material for sequencing was breast tumor tissue. The receptors were sampled from a person aged 70 to 85 with breast cancer. Both conserved end residues are part of each CDR3. D genes are given only for firm matches. Where a row states a size, it is once, few, many or the class of an expanded clone; other rows omit it.

J,D,V,size,DNA,CDR3
TRBJ2-7,TRBD1,TRBV11-2,-,TGTGCCAGCAGCTCAGTAGTTGGACAGGGGACCACTGGGAACGAGCAGTACTTC,CASSSVVGQGTTGNEQYF
TRBJ1-1,-,TRBV7-7,-,TGTGCCAGCAGCCAAGACAGGAGAGGTGAAGCTTTCTTT,CASSQDRRGEAFF
TRBJ2-7,-,TRBV28,few,TGTGCCAGCAGAGGTAGGGGGGCGGGAGCCTACGAGCAGTACTTC,CASRGRGAGAYEQYF
TRBJ1-2,-,TRBV4-2,-,TGTGCCAGCAGCATAGGCCGGGTCCTGAACTATGGCTACACCTTC,CASSIGRVLNYGYTF
TRBJ1-2,-,TRBV4-1,-,TGCGCCAGCAGCCAGACCCAACGGGACACATATGGCTACACCTTC,CASSQTQRDTYGYTF
TRBJ2-2,TRBD1,TRBV7-9,-,TGTGCCAGCAGCTCTGGACAGGAGAACACCGGGGAGCTGTTTTTT,CASSSGQENTGELFF
TRBJ1-1,-,TRBV4-2,-,TGTGCCAGCAGCGCATGGGGCATGAACACTGAAGCTTTCTTT,CASSAWGMNTEAFF
TRBJ1-1,-,TRBV7-2,-,TGTGCCAGCAGCCCCAGGGCGAACACTGAAGCTTTCTTT,CASSPRANTEAFF
TRBJ1-1,TRBD1,TRBV18,-,TGTGCCAGCTCACCCCGACCGGGACAGGGGCGAAGTAGAACTGAAGCTTTCTTT,CASSPRPGQGRSRTEAFF
TRBJ1-2,TRBD1,TRBV29-1,-,TGCAGCGTTGGAGGGGACAGGGGTAACTATGGCTACACCTTC,CSVGGDRGNYGYTF
TRBJ2-1,-,TRBV2,-,TGTGCCAGCAGTGAATTGGTGGCTGAGCAGTTCTTC,CASSELVAEQFF
TRBJ2-1,TRBD2,TRBV5-1,-,TGCGCCAGCAGCTTCCGACTAGCGGACAATGAGCAGTTCTTC,CASSFRLADNEQFF
TRBJ2-3,TRBD1,TRBV6-5,-,TGTGCCAGCAGTTACGGCGGGACAGGGGAAACAGATACGCAGTATTTT,CASSYGGTGETDTQYF
TRBJ2-7,TRBD2,TRBV7-2,-,TGTGCCAGCAGCTTATTCCTCCGTAGGGCTAGCGGGAGGGCGGACGAGCAGTACTTC,CASSLFLRRASGRADEQYF
TRBJ2-1,TRBD2,TRBV29-1,-,TGCAGCGTTGAGGGACTAGCGACCAATGAGCAGTTCTTC,CSVEGLATNEQFF
TRBJ2-2,TRBD2,TRBV18,-,TGTGCCAGCTCACCGTCACAGACTAGCGGGACCGGGGAGCTGTTTTTT,CASSPSQTSGTGELFF
TRBJ2-7,TRBD2,TRBV2,once,TGTGCCAGCAAAGCGGGGGGTTCCTACGAGCAGTACTTC,CASKAGGSYEQYF
TRBJ2-1,TRBD2,TRBV4-3,-,TGCGCCAGCAGCCAAGATTCGGGGGGGCACAATGAGCAGTTCTTC,CASSQDSGGHNEQFF
TRBJ1-2,TRBD1,TRBV5-6,-,TGTGCCAGCAGCTTGTTCGACAGGGACTATGGCTACACCTTC,CASSLFDRDYGYTF
TRBJ1-2,TRBD1,TRBV13,once,TGTGCCAGCAGCTCCGGACAGGCCCATGGCTACACCTTC,CASSSGQAHGYTF
TRBJ1-1,-,TRBV4-3,-,TGCGCCAGCAGCCGCGGGGGGGTTACTGAAGCTTTCTTT,CASSRGGVTEAFF
TRBJ1-2,-,TRBV6-1,few,TGTGCCAGCACCGAAGGGGTCCCCTGGGGCTACACCTTC,CASTEGVPWGYTF
TRBJ1-1,-,TRBV6-1,-,TGTGCCAGCAGCGGGTCGATAAACACTGAAGCTTTCTTT,CASSGSINTEAFF
TRBJ1-2,TRBD1,TRBV5-1,-,TGCGCCAGCAGCTTGGCCCAGGGGGAAAACTATGGCTACACCTTC,CASSLAQGENYGYTF
TRBJ1-5,-,TRBV10-3,few,TGTGCCATCAGTGCAGAGGGTCTGGGTCAGCCCCAGCATTTT,CAISAEGLGQPQHF
TRBJ1-2,TRBD1,TRBV27,-,TGTGCCAGCAGTTCGACAGGGGGCGGCTACACCTTC,CASSSTGGGYTF
TRBJ1-2,-,TRBV5-1,-,TGCGCCAGCAGCTTGGTACAGGGTAATAACTATGGCTACACCTTC,CASSLVQGNNYGYTF
TRBJ1-3,-,TRBV11-3,-,TGTGCCAGCAGCTTAGACAGCACCATATATTTT,CASSLDSTIYF